Listed below are T cell receptor beta chains from one sample, sequenced in a study of T-cell memory formation after mild COVID-19. TCRdb reprocessed the 5' RACE reads with MiXCR, giving one entry per CDR3 protein. This table holds tens of thousands of distinct CDR3 sequences, over 15% found once. Sequenced sample: PBMCs or a T cell subset sorted from them (not recorded which). These receptors came from an adult woman who had mild COVID-19 (a few samples of this study predate the infection). Cell type and time point are not known. Both conserved end residues are part of each CDR3. The order of the fields is clone size, V gene, J gene, D gene, CDR3 protein. D genes are given only for firm matches. Clone size is shown for a subset of rows, as once, few, many or a class of expanded clone.

size: .
V: TRBV7-9
J: TRBJ1-2
D: .
CDR3: CASSDLQGTGGYTF

size: .
V: TRBV23-1
J: TRBJ2-7
D: .
CDR3: CASSQRVSSYEQYF

size: few
V: TRBV2
J: TRBJ2-3
D: .
CDR3: CASSAGTSNPDTQYF

size: .
V: TRBV12-3/TRBV12-4
J: TRBJ1-1
D: .
CDR3: CASSYSVEAFF

size: few
V: TRBV5-5
J: TRBJ1-1
D: .
CDR3: CASSPHPREGSWEAFF

size: .
V: TRBV5-1
J: TRBJ2-1
D: TRBD2
CDR3: CASSSGTSGNEQFF

size: few
V: TRBV5-1
J: TRBJ1-2
D: TRBD1
CDR3: CASSDLSGGPNYGYTF

size: .
V: TRBV30
J: TRBJ2-7
D: .
CDR3: CAGHFRDNYEQYF

size: few
V: TRBV6-4
J: TRBJ2-2
D: TRBD2
CDR3: CASSSGTSDTGELFF

size: few
V: TRBV14
J: TRBJ2-2
D: .
CDR3: CASSHPPGVARAGGELFF

size: .
V: TRBV10-3
J: TRBJ1-1
D: .
CDR3: CAILKEGLGNTEAFF

size: .
V: TRBV5-1
J: TRBJ2-2
D: .
CDR3: CASSKESYYTGELFF

size: .
V: TRBV7-9
J: TRBJ2-5
D: .
CDR3: CASTMGRNWPTQETQYF

size: few
V: TRBV29-1
J: TRBJ2-1
D: .
CDR3: CSVEDSRSNEQFF

size: .
V: TRBV15
J: TRBJ2-7
D: TRBD2
CDR3: CATSSTAGASSYEQYF

size: few
V: TRBV20-1
J: TRBJ2-7
D: .
CDR3: CSARDSQGHSYEQYF

size: .
V: TRBV28
J: TRBJ2-5
D: .
CDR3: CASSPPADDMETQYF

size: .
V: TRBV7-7
J: TRBJ2-7
D: TRBD1
CDR3: CASSPGQGAEGEQYF

size: .
V: TRBV2
J: TRBJ2-7
D: .
CDR3: CASSDIPPEQYF

size: few
V: TRBV24-1
J: TRBJ2-3
D: .
CDR3: CATSDLASRGDTQYF

size: medium-sized
V: TRBV12-3/TRBV12-4
J: TRBJ2-7
D: .
CDR3: CASSFWTPYEQYF

size: .
V: TRBV5-1
J: TRBJ1-1
D: .
CDR3: CASSLGDGAEAFF

size: few
V: TRBV19
J: TRBJ2-7
D: TRBD1
CDR3: CASSGPGQGFHEQYF

size: few
V: TRBV29-1
J: TRBJ2-1
D: .
CDR3: CSVEDVRVDEQFF

size: few
V: TRBV20-1
J: TRBJ2-1
D: .
CDR3: CSANNVGLRSYNEQFF

size: .
V: TRBV12-3/TRBV12-4
J: TRBJ1-4
D: .
CDR3: CASSLRGGANEKLFF

size: few
V: TRBV5-5
J: TRBJ1-1
D: .
CDR3: CASSLQGIGLVNTEAFF

size: .
V: TRBV20-1
J: TRBJ2-7
D: .
CDR3: CSARDLGQPRHEQYF

size: few
V: TRBV27
J: TRBJ2-1
D: .
CDR3: CASREGPSQFF

size: .
V: TRBV7-3
J: TRBJ2-1
D: .
CDR3: CASSLTSDSYNEQFF

size: once
V: TRBV5-6
J: TRBJ1-4
D: .
CDR3: CASSLRRGNEKLFF

size: few
V: TRBV7-2
J: TRBJ2-3
D: .
CDR3: CASSLRTGSTDTQYF

size: .
V: TRBV7-2
J: TRBJ2-7
D: TRBD2
CDR3: CASSLYAGAGYEQYF

size: few
V: TRBV20-1
J: TRBJ2-5
D: TRBD2
CDR3: CSASAGLAVQETQYF

size: .
V: TRBV29-1
J: TRBJ2-7
D: .
CDR3: CSVDGVGETYEQYF

size: few
V: TRBV4-3
J: TRBJ2-7
D: .
CDR3: CASSQDSQGYEQYF

size: few
V: TRBV21-1
J: TRBJ1-5
D: .
CDR3: CASSKVPRIDREVQPQHF

size: .
V: TRBV4-2
J: TRBJ1-2
D: .
CDR3: CASSQRSVYGYTF

size: few
V: TRBV7-9
J: TRBJ2-1
D: TRBD2
CDR3: CASSPRAGGPYNEQFF

size: few
V: TRBV29-1
J: TRBJ2-3
D: .
CDR3: CSVLEGPLSDTQYF

size: .
V: TRBV7-9
J: TRBJ1-1
D: TRBD1
CDR3: CASTLGGADTEAFF

size: .
V: TRBV20-1
J: TRBJ2-2
D: TRBD2
CDR3: CSARDRLAGVNTGELFF

size: few
V: TRBV12-3/TRBV12-4
J: TRBJ1-5
D: TRBD1
CDR3: CASSSTTGVQPQHF

size: many
V: TRBV7-9
J: TRBJ2-1
D: .
CDR3: CASSDSLVDEQFF

size: .
V: TRBV7-9
J: TRBJ2-7
D: TRBD1
CDR3: CASSFLPGQGVYEQYF

size: many
V: TRBV9
J: TRBJ2-5
D: TRBD2
CDR3: CASSVGLAGDVRETQYF

size: .
V: TRBV29-1
J: TRBJ2-1
D: .
CDR3: CSVTSGALASYNEQFF

size: .
V: TRBV9
J: TRBJ1-3
D: .
CDR3: CASSVGPNSGNTIYF

size: few
V: TRBV4-1
J: TRBJ2-3
D: TRBD1
CDR3: CASSQELVRTGGEDTQYF

size: few
V: TRBV20-1
J: TRBJ1-3
D: .
CDR3: CSARDPGGDTIYF

size: .
V: TRBV29-1
J: TRBJ1-1
D: .
CDR3: CSVSPTGNTEAFF